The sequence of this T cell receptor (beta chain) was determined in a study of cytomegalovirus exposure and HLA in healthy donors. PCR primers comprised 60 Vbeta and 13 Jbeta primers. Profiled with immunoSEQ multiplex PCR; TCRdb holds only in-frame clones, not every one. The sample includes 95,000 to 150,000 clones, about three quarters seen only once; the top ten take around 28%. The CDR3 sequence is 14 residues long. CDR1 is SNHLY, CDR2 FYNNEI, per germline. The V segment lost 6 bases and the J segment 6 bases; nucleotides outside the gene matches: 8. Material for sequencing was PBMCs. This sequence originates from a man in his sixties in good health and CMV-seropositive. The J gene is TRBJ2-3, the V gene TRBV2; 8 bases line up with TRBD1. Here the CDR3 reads CASSGQGREDTQYF. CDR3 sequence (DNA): TGTGCCAGCAGCGGACAGGGTAGGGAGGATACGCAGTATTTT.